This T cell receptor (beta chain) derives from a study of shared clonotypes between healthy human individuals. Study results and caveats: Between a handful of donors, naive CD4 clonotypes were shared at a level of around 4.9%.

Repertoires were generated with immunoSEQ multiplex PCR, while TCRdb's copy carries only in-frame clones and drops some. The sample lists about 1,800,000 clones, less than 95% occurring once. This CDR3 has 16 residues. CDR1 is MNHEY, CDR2 SMNVEV, per germline (reference sequence). Trimming cost V 0 bases and J 4 bases, with 15 bases left between them. In the naive CD8 group, cells lacked CD45RO and were positively selected for CCR7, so terminally differentiated effector memory CD45RA+ cells were left out. Each donor was a Caucasian adult residing in Nashville, Tennessee. Comment on this clone: What it binds is not known.

The rearrangement links TRBV27 to TRBJ1-2; D might be TRBD1 (5 bases). The source material was naive CD8+ T cells sorted from blood. The sequence derives from a man in his late teens or twenties in good health. The CDR3 nucleotides are TGTGCCAGCAGTTTATCTCCCGGGACTGGCGTCTATGGCTACACCTTC. The encoded protein is CASSLSPGTGVYGYTF.